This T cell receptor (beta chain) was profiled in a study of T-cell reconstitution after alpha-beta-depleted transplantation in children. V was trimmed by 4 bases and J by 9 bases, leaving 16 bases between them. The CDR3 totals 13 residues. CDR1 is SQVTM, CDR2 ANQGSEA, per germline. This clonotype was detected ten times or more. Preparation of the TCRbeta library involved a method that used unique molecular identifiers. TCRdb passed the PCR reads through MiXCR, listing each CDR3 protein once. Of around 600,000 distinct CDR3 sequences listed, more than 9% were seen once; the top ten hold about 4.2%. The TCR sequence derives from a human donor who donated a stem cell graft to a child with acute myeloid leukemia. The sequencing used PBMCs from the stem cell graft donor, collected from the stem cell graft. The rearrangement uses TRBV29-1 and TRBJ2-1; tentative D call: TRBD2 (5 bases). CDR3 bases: TGCAGCGTTGCAAACGGGATGGGTAGTGAGCAGTTCTTC. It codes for CSVANGMGSEQFF.